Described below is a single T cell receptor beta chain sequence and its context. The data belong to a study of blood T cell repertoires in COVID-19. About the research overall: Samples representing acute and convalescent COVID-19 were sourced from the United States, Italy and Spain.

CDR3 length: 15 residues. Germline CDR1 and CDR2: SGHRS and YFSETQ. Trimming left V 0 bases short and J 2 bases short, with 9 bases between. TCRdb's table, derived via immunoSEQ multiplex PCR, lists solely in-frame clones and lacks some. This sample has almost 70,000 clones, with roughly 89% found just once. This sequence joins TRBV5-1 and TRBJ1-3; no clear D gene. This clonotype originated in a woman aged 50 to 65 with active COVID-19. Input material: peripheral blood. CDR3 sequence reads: CASSLVGTPGNTIYF. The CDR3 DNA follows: TGCGCCAGCAGCTTGGTGGGCACTCCTGGAAACACCATATATTTT.